The T cell receptor beta chain under discussion was sequenced for a study of CD8 T cells in ankylosing spondylitis. Ten or more counts support this clonotype. Its specificity is unknown. Notes on the study in general: Matched ankylosing spondylitis synovial fluid reportedly showed significant enrichment of disease-linked clones. Disease-associated clonotypes exhibited CD8+ identity and were relatively infrequent in peripheral blood. For ankylosing spondylitis blood, a TCR beta motif of under 10 highly homologous variants appeared characteristic. Some motif variants had been reported before (in reactive arthritis synovial fluid and blood).

Using quantitative 5'-RACE with molecular barcodes, the authors made TCR beta libraries. TCRdb re-called the 5' RACE reads through MiXCR, storing one row per CDR3 protein. The sample includes around 490,000 distinct CDR3 sequences, less than 6% of them seen just once. The germline CDR1 and CDR2 sequences are SEHNR and FQNEAQ (reference sequence). CDR3 length: 14 residues. V lost 3 bases to trimming and J lost 11 bases, with 19 bases between them. Sequencing was done on a sample of blood, either unsorted or a sorted T cell fraction (not recorded which). This TCR derives from a male donor with ankylosing spondylitis. This chain uses TRBV7-9 with TRBJ1-1; perhaps TRBD1 as D (5 bases). The CDR3 DNA reads as TGTGCCAGCAGCTTTCCGGGGGGACCGCCGGTGGCTTTCTTT. Amino acid sequence: CASSFPGGPPVAFF.